Below are 15 T cell receptor beta chains sequenced from a single sample in a study of shared clonotypes between healthy human individuals. TCRdb's copy holds only in-frame clones and misses some; the assay was immunoSEQ multiplex PCR. The table includes about 990,000 clones, roughly 74% detected once. Input material: memory CD4+ T cells from PBMCs. Subset reported: CD45RA-negative fraction. The receptors were sampled from a man aged 18 to 30 in good health. Some clones in this sample may be carry-over from other donors' samples.

The chain combines TRBV9 with TRBJ1-1; D not certain. V gave up 0 bases and J gave up 5 bases, with 14 bases separating them. CDR3 length equals 15 residues. In germline, CDR1 is SGDLS, CDR2 YYNGEE. For the CDR3, the DNA is TGTGCCAGCAGCGTAGAGGCGCTCCGAGGGACTGAAGCTTTCTTT. Residues: CASSVEALRGTEAFF.

A note on this clone: The same CDR3 is also encoded by other DNA sequences in this sample. This chain uses TRBV18 with TRBJ2-5; D remains ambiguous. CDR1 is KGHSH, CDR2 LQKENI, per germline. V lost 3 bases, J lost 2 bases, and 4 bases lay in between. This CDR3 is 12 amino acids long. CDR3 protein: CASSPKQETQYF. The CDR3 region has the DNA TGTGCCAGCTCACCGAAACAAGAGACCCAGTACTTC. The whole variable domain, remainder taken from reference TRBV18 and TRBJ2-5, is NAGVMQNPRHLVRRRGQEARLRCSPMKGHSHVYWYRQLPEEGLKFMVYLQKENIIDESGMPKERFSAEFPKEGPSILRIQQVVRGDSAAYFCASSPKQETQYFGPGTRLLVL.

V is TRBV14 and J is TRBJ2-1; the D is unclear. V shed 3 bases and J shed 5 bases, with 11 bases lying between them. The CDR3 is 14 amino acids. Germline V gives CDR1 SGHDN, CDR2 FVKESK. The CDR3 DNA sequence: TGTGCCAGCAGCCAGTCTGGGCGGCACAATGAGCAGTTCTTC. Translation gives CASSQSGRHNEQFF.

This chain links TRBV10-1 with TRBJ2-1, with 7 bases identical to TRBD2. The CDR3 has 16 amino acids. V shed 0 bases and J 4 bases; nucleotides not matched to a gene: 6. The germline gives CDR1 WNHNN, CDR2 SYGVQD (reference sequence). The CDR3 spells CASSESVREEYNEQFF. In DNA form, the CDR3 reads TGCGCCAGCAGTGAGTCGGTACGGGAGGAGTACAATGAGCAGTTCTTC.

This sequence joins TRBV30 and TRBJ1-2; 7 nucleotides align to TRBD1. Germline V gives CDR1 GTSNPN, CDR2 SVGIG (reference sequence). CDR3 length: 13 amino acids. Trimming took 3 bases from V and 7 from J; bases not matched to a gene: 8. The CDR3 is CAWRRDGTAGYTF. CDR3 DNA: TGTGCCTGGAGGCGTGACGGGACAGCTGGCTACACCTTC. The entire variable domain, with the rest obtained from reference TRBV30 and TRBJ1-2, is as follows: SQTIHQWPATLVQPVGSPLSLECTVEGTSNPNLYWYRQAAGRGLQLLFYSVGIGQISSEVPQNLSASRPQDRQFILSSKKLLLSDSGFYLCAWRRDGTAGYTFGSGTRLTVV.

Comments on this clone: Other DNA variants within this sample encode the same CDR3. The chain couples TRBV5-1 to TRBJ2-3, with D uncertain. The V gene lost 4 bases and the J gene lost 2 bases, with 11 bases spanning the gap. Germline V gives CDR1 SGHRS, CDR2 YFSETQ. The CDR3 is 14 amino acids. CDR3 DNA: TGCGCCAGCAGCCCGGGCTTGGCCACAGATACGCAGTATTTT. Residues: CASSPGLATDTQYF.

The chain has TRBV2 and TRBJ2-3, with 9 nucleotides matching TRBD2. J gave up 6 bases and V 7 bases, and 8 bases lay outside the gene matches. Per germline, CDR1 SNHLY and CDR2 FYNNEI. This CDR3 is built from 14 residues. The CDR3 DNA is TGTGCCAGCATGAGGCGGGAGGGTTGGGATACGCAGTATTTT. It yields the protein CASMRREGWDTQYF. Complete variable domain (other parts from reference TRBV2 and TRBJ2-3): EPEVTQTPSHQVTQMGQEVILRCVPISNHLYFYWYRQILGQKVEFLVSFYNNEISEKSEIFDDQFSVERPDGSNFTLKIRSTKLEDSAMYFCASMRREGWDTQYFGPGTRLTVL.

This clone was detected only once. V is TRBV7-9 and J is TRBJ2-4; a possible D gene is TRBD2 (5 bases). Germline CDR1 reads SEHNR; CDR2 reads FQNEAQ (reference sequence). The CDR3 is made up of 15 amino acids. V was shortened by 4 bases and J by 1 base, with 11 bases between the two germline ends. CDR3 amino acids: CASSSGLAAKNIQYF. The CDR3 region has the DNA TGTGCCAGCAGCTCGGGGTTAGCGGCCAAAAACATTCAGTACTTC.

This CDR3 is CASSLIGQGIDIQYF. CDR3 coding DNA: TGTGCCAGTAGCCTCATCGGGCAGGGGATCGACATTCAGTACTTC. The genes are TRBV19 and TRBJ2-4; tentatively, D is TRBD1 (6 bases). Trimming stripped 6 bases from V and 8 bases from J, with 20 bases between. The CDR3 length is 15 residues. Germline V lookup: CDR1 LNHDA, CDR2 SQIVND (reference sequence).

This clone was seen a handful of times. The chain recombines TRBV2 with TRBJ1-5; possible D gene TRBD1, 5 bases. The CDR3 length is 13 residues. Germline CDR1 is SNHLY and CDR2 is FYNNEI. Trimming took off 7 bases at V and 4 bases at J, with 11 bases between the two ends. This chain's CDR3 is CASIGDRNQPQHF. In DNA form, the CDR3 reads TGTGCCAGCATCGGCGACAGAAATCAGCCCCAGCATTTT.

Regarding this clone: Possible read error: a much larger clone is one base away. The same CDR3 is also encoded by other DNA sequences in this sample. The rearrangement joins TRBV5-1 to TRBJ1-1, with 7 bases fitting TRBD1. The V segment lost 3 bases and the J segment 0 bases; nucleotides outside the gene matches: 2. CDR1 is SGHRS and CDR2 is YFSETQ in the germline V gene. This CDR3 is built from 14 residues. This CDR3 reads CASSSGQLNTEAFF. The CDR3, as DNA: TGCGCCAGCAGCTCGGGACAGTTGAACACTGAAGCTTTCTTT.

The chain carries TRBV5-8 and TRBJ1-5; perhaps TRBD1 as D (6 bases). CDR3 length: 16 residues. The V and J ends lost 4 bases and 5 bases respectively, with 19 bases between them. The germline V gene encodes CDR1 SGHTS and CDR2 YDEGEE. The CDR3 region is CASSQPGRGFYQPQHF. In DNA, the CDR3 is TGTGCCAGCAGCCAGCCTGGGAGGGGGTTTTATCAGCCCCAGCATTTT. Looking up the rest from reference TRBV5-8 and TRBJ1-5 gives the full variable domain: EAGVTQSPTHLIKTRGQQATLRCSPISGHTSVYWYQQALGLGLQFLLWYDEGEERNRGNFPPRFSGRQFPNYSSELNVNALELEDSALYLCASSQPGRGFYQPQHFGDGTRLSIL.

This chain joins TRBV9 and TRBJ2-3; TRBD1 matches at 10 bases. Germline V CDR1 and CDR2: SGDLS, YYNGEE. This CDR3 spans 16 amino acids. Unmatched junction bases numbered 9, after V lost 5 bases and J lost 3 bases. CDR3 protein: CASSRQGAKKTDTQYF. Written as DNA, the CDR3 is TGTGCCAGCAGTCGACAGGGGGCCAAAAAGACAGATACGCAGTATTTT.

A note on this clone: The sample has other DNA sequences that encode this CDR3 too. This rearrangement joins TRBV18 to TRBJ1-3, with no clear D. The CDR3 length is 12 residues. Trimming stripped 0 bases from V and 4 bases from J, with 1 base between. Germline V CDR1 and CDR2: KGHSH, LQKENI. CDR3 amino acids: CASSPPGNTIYF. DNA for the CDR3: TGTGCCAGCTCACCACCGGGAAACACCATATATTTT.

The rearrangement joins TRBV18 to TRBJ1-5; D gene ambiguous. Trimming took 1 base from V and 8 from J, leaving 12 bases between them. CDR1 and CDR2 (germline): KGHSH, LQKENI. This CDR3 spans 14 amino acids. The CDR3 sequence is CASSPQAEGEPQHF. The CDR3 nucleotides are TGTGCCAGCTCACCACAAGCGGAGGGAGAGCCCCAGCATTTT.